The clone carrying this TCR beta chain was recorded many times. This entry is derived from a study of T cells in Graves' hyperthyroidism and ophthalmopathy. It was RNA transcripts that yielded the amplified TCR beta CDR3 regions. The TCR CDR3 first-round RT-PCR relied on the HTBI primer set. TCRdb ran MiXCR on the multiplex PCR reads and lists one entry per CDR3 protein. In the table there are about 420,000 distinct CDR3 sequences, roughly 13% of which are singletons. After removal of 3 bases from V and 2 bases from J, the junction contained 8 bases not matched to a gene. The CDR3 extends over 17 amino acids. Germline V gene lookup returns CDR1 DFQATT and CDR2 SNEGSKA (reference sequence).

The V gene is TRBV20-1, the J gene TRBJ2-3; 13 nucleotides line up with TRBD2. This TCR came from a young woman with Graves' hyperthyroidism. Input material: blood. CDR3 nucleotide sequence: TGCAGTGCTAGGGTGGTGGGACTAGCGGGACTCACAGATACGCAGTATTTT. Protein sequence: CSARVVGLAGLTDTQYF.